This note documents a single T cell receptor beta chain sequence. The data were obtained in a study of blood T cell repertoires in COVID-19. On the study more broadly: Italy, Spain and the United States were the sources of the convalescent and acute COVID-19 samples. The analysed material was cDNA or gDNA that came from T cells, B-cell-depleted T cells, or PBMCs.

Trimming cost V 3 bases and J 10 bases; bases outside gene matches: 7. The CDR3 consists of 14 residues. Germline CDR1 is ENHRY and CDR2 is SYGVKD. Data came from immunoSEQ multiplex PCR; TCRdb stores just in-frame clones and leaves some out. The sample gives roughly 150,000 clones, about 88% of which show up once; just over 2.5% is in the top ten. This receptor was taken from a woman older than 75 with COVID-19, enrolled during active disease. This chain uses TRBV10-3 with TRBJ1-4, with 8 bases fitting TRBD1. Source material: peripheral blood. Here the CDR3 DNA reads TGTGCCATCAGTGAAGGGGGGACAGGAGGAAAACTGTTTTTT. Protein sequence: CAISEGGTGGKLFF.